This T cell receptor beta chain emerged from a study of T-cell memory formation after mild COVID-19. Study outcomes and limitations: Among clones contracting day 15 to 85, CD4/CD8 was balanced, whereas later expanders leaned CD4+. Mostly located in CM and EM were contracting CD4+ clones, with contracting CD8+ clones located in EMRA. The authors did not confirm SARS-CoV-2 specificity of second-wave clones peaking day 37.

The germline gives CDR1 SGHRS, CDR2 YFSETQ. V lost 4 bases and J lost 5; bases outside the gene matches: 10. This CDR3 region has 16 residues. This clonotype came up a few times. As yet, its antigen is unknown. Researchers used 5'RACE with constant-segment primers to make TCR alpha and TCR beta cDNA libraries that carry sample barcodes and UMIs. TCRdb called the 5' RACE reads again in MiXCR, with one record for every CDR3 protein. The sample yields roughly 130,000 distinct CDR3 sequences, about 6.5% seen once. The genes are TRBV5-1 and TRBJ2-3, with 10 bases matching TRBD2. This receptor was identified in an adult woman who had mild COVID-19 (a few samples of this study predate the infection). Cell type and time point are not known. The sequenced sample was PBMCs or a T cell subset sorted from them (not recorded which). CDR3 protein: CASSNLLAGNGDTQYF. Here the CDR3 DNA reads TGCGCCAGCAGCAACCTACTAGCGGGAAACGGAGATACGCAGTATTTT.